This T cell receptor (beta chain) originates from a study of metastatic and nonmetastatic thyroid tumors. In the source study's methods: A papillary thyroid cancer distant-metastasis classifier was built from CDR3 differences across clinicopathological groups. TCRdb reassembled clones from the PCR reads with MiXCR. The V and J calls follow TCRdb's processing rather than the paper's. The sample holds under 5,000 clones; roughly 22% are singletons and the top ten take around 8.2%. Trimming pared 6 bases from V and 0 bases from J, leaving 8 bases between. The CDR3 has 13 residues. CDR1 and CDR2 (germline): DFQATT, SNEGSKA (reference sequence). Nobody among the patients had been given any treatment before thyroid surgery.

Sequencing was performed on tumor tissue. The chain recombines TRBV20-1 with TRBJ2-2; the D is unclear. The clonotype was recovered from a female donor with papillary thyroid cancer or a benign thyroid nodule (not recorded which). Some clones in this sample may be carry-over from other donors' samples. CDR3 sequence reads: CSAGCANTGELFF. CDR3 in DNA: TGCAGTGCGGGCTGTGCGAACACCGGGGAGCTGTTTTTT.